This T cell receptor (beta chain) derives from a study of graft-versus-host responses after intestinal transplantation. Study conclusions and caveats: GvH clones occurred in recipient marrow; some first appeared in ileum or blood.

Trimming left V 3 bases short and J 7 bases short, with 6 bases between. The CDR3 length is 12 residues. Germline loops: CDR1 MNHEY, CDR2 SMNVEV (reference sequence). Generated by immunoSEQ multiplex PCR, the TCRdb table keeps only in-frame clones and is missing some. The table records 130,000 to 150,000 clones, roughly 91% of them present only once. Notes on this clone: Its antigen is still unknown.

The TCR was taken from a human donor who received an intestinal transplant. This chain connects TRBV27 to TRBJ1-4, with D hard to call. This material consisted of unstimulated CD4+ T cells sorted from spleen or lymph node cells, taken before intestinal transplant. The CDR3 here is CASSFRGEKLFF. For the CDR3, the DNA is TGTGCCAGCAGTTTTCGAGGTGAAAAACTGTTTTTT. Combining the CDR3 with reference TRBV27 and TRBJ1-4 gives the whole variable domain EAQVTQNPRYLITVTGKKLTVTCSQNMNHEYMSWYRQDPGLGLRQIYYSMNVEVTDKGDVPEGYKVSRKEKRNFPLILESPSPNQTSLYFCASSFRGEKLFFGSGTQLSVL.